Listed here is a single T cell receptor beta chain. This sample was included in a study of blood T cell repertoires in COVID-19. About the study: From T cells, B-cell-depleted T cells, or PBMCs came the material, which was cDNA or gDNA.

The V gene end was trimmed by 5 bases and the J gene end by 3 bases; junction bases not matched to a gene: 8. CDR1 and CDR2 (germline): MNHEY, SMNVEV (reference sequence). There are 16 residues in the CDR3. This table comes from immunoSEQ multiplex PCR, and its TCRdb copy is limited to in-frame clones, with some not included. The repertoire holds 96,000 or so clones, with over 75% as singletons. The sample consisted of peripheral blood. This clonotype was sampled from a woman older than 75 with acute or convalescent COVID-19. The V and J genes are TRBV27 and TRBJ2-1; TRBD2 agrees at 9 bases. The CDR3 sequence: CASSTLAGSLYNEQFF. CDR3 bases: TGTGCCAGCAGTACACTAGCGGGCTCCCTCTACAATGAGCAGTTCTTC.